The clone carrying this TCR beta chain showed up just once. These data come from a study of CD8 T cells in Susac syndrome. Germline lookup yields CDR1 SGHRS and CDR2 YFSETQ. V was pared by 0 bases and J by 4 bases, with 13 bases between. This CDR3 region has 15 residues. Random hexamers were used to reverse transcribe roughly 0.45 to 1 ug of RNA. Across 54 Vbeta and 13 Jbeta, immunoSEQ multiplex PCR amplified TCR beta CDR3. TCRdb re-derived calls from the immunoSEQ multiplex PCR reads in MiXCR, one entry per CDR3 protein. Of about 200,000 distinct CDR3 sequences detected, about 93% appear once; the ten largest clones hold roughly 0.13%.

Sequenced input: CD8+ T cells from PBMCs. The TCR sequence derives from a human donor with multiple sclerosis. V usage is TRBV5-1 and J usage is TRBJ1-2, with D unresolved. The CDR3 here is CASSLERASAYGYTF. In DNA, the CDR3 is TGCGCCAGCAGCTTGGAGAGGGCATCGGCCTATGGCTACACCTTC.